This T cell receptor (beta chain) was obtained from a study of long-term antiretroviral therapy in people with HIV. Study results and limitations: Investigators report no available data on ART adherence, viral resistance or therapy changes. Clones that had undergone expansion before ART dominated the repertoire at all time points.

V dropped 3 bases and J dropped 4 bases, with 7 bases sitting between them. The length of the CDR3 is 13 residues. Germline values: CDR1 SGHRS, CDR2 YFSETQ. Of note for this clone: What it recognizes is unknown.

Sequencing relied on immunoSEQ assay v3.0, run at survey level. Sequencing was intended to reach about 35,000-50,000 T-cell genomes per sample. This table comes from immunoSEQ multiplex PCR, and its TCRdb copy is limited to in-frame clones, with some not included. The data show fewer than 30,000 clones, more than 65% seen once. Specimen: unsorted PBMCs, collected 1.1 years before starting antiretroviral therapy. This chain links TRBV5-1 with TRBJ2-2, with D maybe TRBD2 (5 bases). This clonotype was obtained from a woman in her twenties or thirties with HIV. CDR3 coding DNA: TGCGCCAGCAGCTCGCGGGCCACCGGGGAGCTGTTTTTT. It translates to CASSSRATGELFF. Complete variable domain (other parts from reference TRBV5-1 and TRBJ2-2): KAGVTQTPRYLIKTRGQQVTLSCSPISGHRSVSWYQQTPGQGLQFLFEYFSETQRNKGNFPGRFSGRQFSNSRSEMNVSTLELGDSALYLCASSSRATGELFFGEGSRLTVL.